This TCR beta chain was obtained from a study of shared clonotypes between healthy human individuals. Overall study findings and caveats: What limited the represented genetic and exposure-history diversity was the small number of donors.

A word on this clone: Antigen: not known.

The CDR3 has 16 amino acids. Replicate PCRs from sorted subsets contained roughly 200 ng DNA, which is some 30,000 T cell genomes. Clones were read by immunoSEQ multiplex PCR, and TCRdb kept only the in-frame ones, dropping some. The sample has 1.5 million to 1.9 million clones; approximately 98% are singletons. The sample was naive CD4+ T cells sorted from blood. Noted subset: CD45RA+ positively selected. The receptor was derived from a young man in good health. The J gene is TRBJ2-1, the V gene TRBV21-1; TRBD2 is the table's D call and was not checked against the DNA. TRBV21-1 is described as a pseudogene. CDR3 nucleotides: TGTGCCAGCAGCATCCGAGCTAGCGGAGGTTACAATGAGCAGTTCTTC. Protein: CASSIRASGGYNEQFF.